This T cell receptor (beta chain) was identified in a study of neurological immune-mediated disorders. Study-level findings and limits: No sharing of CDR3 amino acid sequences was observed among expanded clones across subjects, suggesting private repertoires in all groups.

Synthesis of cDNA was performed by 5'RACE using 10-nucleotide random UMIs. TCRdb re-analysed the 5' RACE reads in MiXCR, keeping a single row per CDR3 protein. This sample has 85,000 to 90,000 distinct CDR3 sequences, with 3.5% found just once. With respect to this clonotype: The antigen remains undetermined. Possible read error: a much larger clone is one base away.

The CDR3 runs 11 residues. Germline V gives CDR1 MDHEN, CDR2 SYDVKM. The sequencing input was PBMCs. This TCR came from a woman in her fifties or sixties with multiple sclerosis. V usage is TRBV28 and J usage is TRBJ2-7, with D tentatively TRBD2 (5 bases). This CDR3 is CASSFRERVNF. The CDR3 coding sequence is TGTGCCAGCAGTTTCCGGGAAAGGGTCAACTTC.